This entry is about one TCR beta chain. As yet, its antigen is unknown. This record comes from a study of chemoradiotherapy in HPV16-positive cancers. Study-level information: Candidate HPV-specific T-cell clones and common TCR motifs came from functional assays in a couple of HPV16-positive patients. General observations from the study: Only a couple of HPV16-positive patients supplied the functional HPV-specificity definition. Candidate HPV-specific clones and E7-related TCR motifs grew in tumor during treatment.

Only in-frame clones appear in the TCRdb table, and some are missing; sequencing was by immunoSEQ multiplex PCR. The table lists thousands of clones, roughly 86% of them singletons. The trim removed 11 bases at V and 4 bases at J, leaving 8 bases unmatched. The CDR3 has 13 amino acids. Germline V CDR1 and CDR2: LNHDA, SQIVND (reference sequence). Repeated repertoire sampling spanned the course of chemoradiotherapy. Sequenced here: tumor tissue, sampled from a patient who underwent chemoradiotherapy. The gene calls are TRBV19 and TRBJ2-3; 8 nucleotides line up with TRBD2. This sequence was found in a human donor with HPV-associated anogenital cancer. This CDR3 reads CAVGLAGADTQYF. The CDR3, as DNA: TGTGCCGTAGGACTAGCCGGCGCAGATACGCAGTATTTT.